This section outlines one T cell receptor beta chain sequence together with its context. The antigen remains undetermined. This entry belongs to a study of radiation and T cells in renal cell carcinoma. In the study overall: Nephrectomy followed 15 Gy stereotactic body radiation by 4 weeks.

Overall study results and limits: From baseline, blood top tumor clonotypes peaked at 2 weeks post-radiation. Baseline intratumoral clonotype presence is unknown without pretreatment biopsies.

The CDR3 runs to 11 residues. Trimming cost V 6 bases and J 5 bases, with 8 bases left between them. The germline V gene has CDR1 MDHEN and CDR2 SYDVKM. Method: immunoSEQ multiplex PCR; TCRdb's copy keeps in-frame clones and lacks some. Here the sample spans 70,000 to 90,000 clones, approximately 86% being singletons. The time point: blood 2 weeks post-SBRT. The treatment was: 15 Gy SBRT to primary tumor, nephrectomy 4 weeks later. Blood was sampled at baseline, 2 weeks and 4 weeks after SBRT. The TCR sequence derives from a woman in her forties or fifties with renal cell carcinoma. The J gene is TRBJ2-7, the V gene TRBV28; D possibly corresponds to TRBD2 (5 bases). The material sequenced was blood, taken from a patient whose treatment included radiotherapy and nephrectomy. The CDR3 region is CASSTRDEQYF. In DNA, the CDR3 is TGTGCCAGCAGCACTAGGGACGAGCAGTACTTC.